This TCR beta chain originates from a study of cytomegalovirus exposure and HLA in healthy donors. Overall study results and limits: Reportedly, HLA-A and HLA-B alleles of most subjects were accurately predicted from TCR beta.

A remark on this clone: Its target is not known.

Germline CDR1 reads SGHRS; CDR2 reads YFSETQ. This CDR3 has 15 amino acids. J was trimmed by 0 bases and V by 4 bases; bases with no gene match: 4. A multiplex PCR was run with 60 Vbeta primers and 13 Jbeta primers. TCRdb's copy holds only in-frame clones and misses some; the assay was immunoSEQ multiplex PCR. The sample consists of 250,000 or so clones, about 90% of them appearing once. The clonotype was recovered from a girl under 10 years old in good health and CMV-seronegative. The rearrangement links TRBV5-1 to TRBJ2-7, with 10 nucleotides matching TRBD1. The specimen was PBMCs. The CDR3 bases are TGCGCCAGCAGCCCAAGACAGGGGGCCTCCTACGAGCAGTACTTC. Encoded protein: CASSPRQGASYEQYF.